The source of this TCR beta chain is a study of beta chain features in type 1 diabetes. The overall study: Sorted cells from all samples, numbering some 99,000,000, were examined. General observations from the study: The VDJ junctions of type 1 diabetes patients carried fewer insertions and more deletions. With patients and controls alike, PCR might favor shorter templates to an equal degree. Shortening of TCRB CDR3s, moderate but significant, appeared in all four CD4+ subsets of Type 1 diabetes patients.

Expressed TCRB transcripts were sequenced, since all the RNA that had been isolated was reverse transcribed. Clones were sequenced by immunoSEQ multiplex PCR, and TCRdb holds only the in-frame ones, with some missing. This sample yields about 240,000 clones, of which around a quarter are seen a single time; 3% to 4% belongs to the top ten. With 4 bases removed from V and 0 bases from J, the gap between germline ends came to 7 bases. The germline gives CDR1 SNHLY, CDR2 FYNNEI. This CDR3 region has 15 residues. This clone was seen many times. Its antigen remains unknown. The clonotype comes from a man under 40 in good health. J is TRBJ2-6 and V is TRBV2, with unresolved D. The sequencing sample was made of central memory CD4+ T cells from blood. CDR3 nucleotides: TGTGCCAGCAGTGCTCAGAGCTCTGGGGCCAACGTCCTGACTTTC. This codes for CASSAQSSGANVLTF.